The clone carrying this T cell receptor (beta chain) was seen a handful of times. Its antigen is not known. The sample originates from a study of T-cell reconstitution after alpha-beta-depleted transplantation in children. CDR3 length: 13 amino acids. V dropped 1 base and J dropped 4 bases, with 7 bases sitting between them. CDR1 DFQATT and CDR2 SNEGSKA come from the germline V gene (reference sequence). Study results and caveats: After transplant, high TCRbeta diversity at day 60 in some patients arose from surviving recipient T cells and thymic progenitors. By one year post-transplant, T-cell counts and diversity largely arose from T cells that were newly produced. Alpha-beta T cells about two months after transplant reportedly derived from several hundred expanded graft clones.

This sample's TCRbeta library carried unique molecular identifier barcodes. Via MiXCR, TCRdb re-called the PCR reads, giving one row per CDR3 protein. In the table there are fewer than 750,000 distinct CDR3 sequences, more than 20% of which are singletons. This rearrangement joins TRBV20-1 to TRBJ2-2, with D perhaps TRBD2 (6 bases). The sequence was obtained from a boy in the first two years of life who had a stem cell transplant for acute myeloid leukemia, so the T cells may come from the graft donor. Sample: PBMCs, mostly from graft donor cells, taken 360 days after TCRalphabeta/CD19-depleted stem cell transplant. In DNA, the CDR3 is TGCAGTGCTAGAGTTAGCGGCACCGGGGAGCTGTTTTTT. This codes for CSARVSGTGELFF.